The entry that follows covers one TCR beta chain sequence. This sample was included in a study of cytomegalovirus exposure and HLA in healthy donors. 13 Jbeta primers and 60 Vbeta primers were used for the PCR. The table came from immunoSEQ multiplex PCR; TCRdb's copy has only in-frame clones and leaves some out. This sample yields 110,000 or so clones, of which about 79% are seen a single time; roughly 2.5% belongs to the top ten. The V gene's germline CDR1 is MGHRA and CDR2 YSYEKL. This CDR3 contains 16 residues. V gave up 4 bases and J gave up 3 bases; unmatched junction bases: 9. The sample comprised PBMCs. The TCR was taken from a woman aged 18-30 years in good health and CMV-seronegative. This sequence joins TRBV4-1 and TRBJ2-7; 10 nucleotides match TRBD2. Written as DNA, the CDR3 is TGCGCCAGCAGCCTCCACCCGGGACTAGCGATCTACGAGCAGTACTTC. This sequence encodes CASSLHPGLAIYEQYF.